A single T cell receptor beta chain is shown here with its context. This entry is derived from a study of blood T cell repertoires in COVID-19. Study-wide context: Researchers got acute and convalescent COVID-19 samples from the United States, Italy and Spain. In each case, the material was cDNA or gDNA derived from T cells, B-cell-depleted T cells, or PBMCs.

Original analysis: The authors estimated nucleated cell counts from reference gene primer amplification. Assay used: immunoSEQ multiplex PCR; TCRdb lists only in-frame clones, some missing. V and J calls and clone size are given by that table; D and trimming were obtained from the DNA. The sample holds approximately 66,000 clones, about 86% seen once. The sequenced material came from peripheral blood. The origin of this receptor is a man aged 45 to 65 with active COVID-19.

Here the CDR3 reads CSAWTGPYNEQFF. The CDR3 nucleotides are TGCAGCGCTTGGACAGGGCCATACAATGAGCAGTTCTTC. The chain couples TRBV29-1 to TRBJ2-1; 8 nucleotides agree with TRBD1. Germline CDR1 and CDR2: SQVTM and ANQGSEA. With 7 bases clipped from V and 4 bases from J, the junction kept 6 bases outside the gene matches. The CDR3 length is 13 residues.